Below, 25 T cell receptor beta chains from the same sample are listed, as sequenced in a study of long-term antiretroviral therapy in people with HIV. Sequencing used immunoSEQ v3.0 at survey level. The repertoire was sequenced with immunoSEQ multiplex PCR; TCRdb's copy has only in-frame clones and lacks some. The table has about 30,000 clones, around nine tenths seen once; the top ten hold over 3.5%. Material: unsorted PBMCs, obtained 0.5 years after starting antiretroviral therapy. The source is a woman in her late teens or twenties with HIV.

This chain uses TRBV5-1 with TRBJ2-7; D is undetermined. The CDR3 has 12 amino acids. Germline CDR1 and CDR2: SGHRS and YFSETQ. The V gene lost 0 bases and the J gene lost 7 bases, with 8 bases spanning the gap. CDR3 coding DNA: TGCGCCAGCAGCTTGGATGGGTGGGAGCAGTACTTC. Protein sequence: CASSLDGWEQYF.

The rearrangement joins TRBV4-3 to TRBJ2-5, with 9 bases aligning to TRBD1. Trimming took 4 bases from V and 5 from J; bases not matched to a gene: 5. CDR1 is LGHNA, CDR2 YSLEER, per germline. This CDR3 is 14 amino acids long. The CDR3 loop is CASSLTGGGETQYF. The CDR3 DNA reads TGCGCCAGCAGCCTGACAGGGGGAGGGGAGACCCAGTACTTC.

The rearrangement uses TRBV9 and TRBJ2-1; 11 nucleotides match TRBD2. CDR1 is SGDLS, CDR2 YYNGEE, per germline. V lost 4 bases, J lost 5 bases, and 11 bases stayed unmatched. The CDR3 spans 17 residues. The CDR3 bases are TGTGCCAGCAGCAATAGGTGGGGGACTAGCGGAGACAATGAGCAGTTCTTC. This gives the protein CASSNRWGTSGDNEQFF.

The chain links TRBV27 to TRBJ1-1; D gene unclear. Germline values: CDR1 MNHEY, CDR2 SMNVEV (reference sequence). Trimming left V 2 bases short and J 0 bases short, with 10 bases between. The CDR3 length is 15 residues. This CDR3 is CASSLVSVVNTEAFF. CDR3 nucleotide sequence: TGTGCCAGCAGTTTAGTTTCAGTAGTGAACACTGAAGCTTTCTTT.

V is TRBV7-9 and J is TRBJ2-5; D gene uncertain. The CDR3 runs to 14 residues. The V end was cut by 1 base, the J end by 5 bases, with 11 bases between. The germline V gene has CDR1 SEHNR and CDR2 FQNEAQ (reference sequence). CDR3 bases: TGTGCCAGCAGCTTAGGCTTAGGTGTGGAGACCCAGTACTTC. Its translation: CASSLGLGVETQYF.

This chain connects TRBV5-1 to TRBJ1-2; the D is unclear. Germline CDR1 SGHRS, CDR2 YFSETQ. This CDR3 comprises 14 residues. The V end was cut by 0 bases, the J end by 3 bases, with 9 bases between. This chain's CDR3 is CASSLDYLYYGYTF. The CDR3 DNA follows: TGCGCCAGCAGCTTGGACTATCTCTACTATGGCTACACCTTC.

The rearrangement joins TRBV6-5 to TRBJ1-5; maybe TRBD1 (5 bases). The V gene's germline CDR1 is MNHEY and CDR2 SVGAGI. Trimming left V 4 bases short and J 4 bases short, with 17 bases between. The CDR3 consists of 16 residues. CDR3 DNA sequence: TGTGCCAGCAGTTTGATGCGACAGCTCATTAATCAGCCCCAGCATTTT. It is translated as CASSLMRQLINQPQHF.

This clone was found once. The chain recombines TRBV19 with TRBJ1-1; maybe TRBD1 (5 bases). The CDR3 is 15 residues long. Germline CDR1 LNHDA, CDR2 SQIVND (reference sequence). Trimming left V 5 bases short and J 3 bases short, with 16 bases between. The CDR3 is CASSPGEVDDTEAFF. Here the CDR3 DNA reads TGTGCCAGTAGTCCGGGGGAGGTAGACGACACTGAAGCTTTCTTT.

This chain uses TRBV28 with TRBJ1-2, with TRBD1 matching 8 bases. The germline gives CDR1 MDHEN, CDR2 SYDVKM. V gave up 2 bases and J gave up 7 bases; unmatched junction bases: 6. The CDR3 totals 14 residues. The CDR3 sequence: CASSLPGQVFGYTF. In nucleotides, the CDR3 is TGTGCCAGCAGTTTACCGGGACAGGTTTTTGGCTACACCTTC.

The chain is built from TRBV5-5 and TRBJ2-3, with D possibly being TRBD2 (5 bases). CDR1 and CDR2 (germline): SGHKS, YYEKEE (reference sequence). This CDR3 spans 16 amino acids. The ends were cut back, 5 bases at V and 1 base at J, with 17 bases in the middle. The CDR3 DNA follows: TGTGCCAGCAGTCCCATGGGCGGGCGCGGCACAGATACGCAGTATTTT. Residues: CASSPMGGRGTDTQYF. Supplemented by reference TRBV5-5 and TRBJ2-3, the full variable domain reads DAGVTQSPTHLIKTRGQQVTLRCSPISGHKSVSWYQQVLGQGPQFIFQYYEKEERGRGNFPDRFSARQFPNYSSELNVNALLLGDSALYLCASSPMGGRGTDTQYFGPGTRLTVL.

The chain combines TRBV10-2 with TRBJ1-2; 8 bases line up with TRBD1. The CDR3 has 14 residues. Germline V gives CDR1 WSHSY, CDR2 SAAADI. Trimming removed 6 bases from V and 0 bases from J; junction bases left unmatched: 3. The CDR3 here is CASSGQGTNYGYTF. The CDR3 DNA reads TGCGCCAGCAGCGGACAGGGAACTAACTATGGCTACACCTTC.

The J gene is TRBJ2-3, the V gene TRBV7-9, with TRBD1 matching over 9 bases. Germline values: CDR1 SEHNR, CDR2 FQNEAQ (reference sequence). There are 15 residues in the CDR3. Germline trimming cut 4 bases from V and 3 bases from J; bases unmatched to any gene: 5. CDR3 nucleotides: TGTGCCAGCAGCTCCCGACAGGGGGGAACAGATACGCAGTATTTT. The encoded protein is CASSSRQGGTDTQYF.

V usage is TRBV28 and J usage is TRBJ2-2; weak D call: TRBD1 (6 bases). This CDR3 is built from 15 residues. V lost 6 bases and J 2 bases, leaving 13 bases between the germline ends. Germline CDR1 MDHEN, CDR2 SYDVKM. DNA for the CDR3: TGTGCCAGCAGGACCGGGACATTAAACACCGGGGAGCTGTTTTTT. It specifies CASRTGTLNTGELFF.

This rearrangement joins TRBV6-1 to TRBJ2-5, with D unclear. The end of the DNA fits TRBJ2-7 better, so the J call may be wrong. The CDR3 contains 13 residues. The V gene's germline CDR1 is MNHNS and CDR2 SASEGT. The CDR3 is CASSEARTYEQYF. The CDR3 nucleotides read TGTGCCAGCAGTGAAGCTCGCACATACGAGCAGTACTTC.

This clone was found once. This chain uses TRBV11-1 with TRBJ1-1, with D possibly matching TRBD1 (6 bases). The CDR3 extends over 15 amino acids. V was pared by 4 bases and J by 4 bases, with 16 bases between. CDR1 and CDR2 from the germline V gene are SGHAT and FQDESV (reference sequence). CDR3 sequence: CASSWGEGDGTEAFF. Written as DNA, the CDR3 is TGTGCCAGCAGCTGGGGGGAGGGGGATGGCACTGAAGCTTTCTTT.

Here the CDR3 DNA reads TGTGCCAGCGACAGGGGAGATTCACCCCTCCACTTT. It codes for CASDRGDSPLHF. The gene calls are TRBV28 and TRBJ1-6, with 8 bases matching TRBD1. Germline CDR1 MDHEN, CDR2 SYDVKM. Trimming cost V 8 bases and J 8 bases; bases outside gene matches: 2. This CDR3 comprises 12 residues.

The CDR3 loop is CASSLAVQETQYF. DNA for the CDR3: TGTGCCAGCAGCTTAGCAGTTCAAGAGACCCAGTACTTC. The rearrangement joins TRBV11-3 to TRBJ2-5; D gene uncertain. Trimming stripped 1 base from V and 2 bases from J, with 5 bases between. Per the germline V gene, CDR1 is SGHNT and CDR2 is YENEEA. The CDR3 is made up of 13 amino acids.

CDR3 loop: CASSLFGSGSDYEQYF. In DNA form, the CDR3 reads TGTGCCAGCAGCTTATTCGGTAGCGGGAGTGACTACGAGCAGTACTTC. The chain combines TRBV7-8 with TRBJ2-7; 9 bases are shared with TRBD2. V dropped 2 bases and J dropped 3; count of bases not matched to a gene: 8. Germline CDR1 SGHVS, CDR2 FQNEAQ. The CDR3 sequence is 16 residues long.

The CDR3 coding sequence is TGTGCCAGTAGCAGAATGACAGGGGCCGACTTGAACACCGGGGAGCTGTTTTTT. This gives the protein CASSRMTGADLNTGELFF. The genes are TRBV19 and TRBJ2-2; 8 bases are shared with TRBD1. The CDR3 has 18 residues. Germline-derived CDR1 and CDR2 are LNHDA and SQIVND (reference sequence). Trimming took 6 bases from V and 1 from J; bases not matched to a gene: 13.

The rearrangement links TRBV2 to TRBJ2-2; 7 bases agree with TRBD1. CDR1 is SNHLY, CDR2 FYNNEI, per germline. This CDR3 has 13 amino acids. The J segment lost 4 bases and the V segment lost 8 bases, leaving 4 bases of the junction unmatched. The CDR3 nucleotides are TGTGCCAGCTTTTACAGGGGCACCGGGGAGCTGTTTTTT. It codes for CASFYRGTGELFF.

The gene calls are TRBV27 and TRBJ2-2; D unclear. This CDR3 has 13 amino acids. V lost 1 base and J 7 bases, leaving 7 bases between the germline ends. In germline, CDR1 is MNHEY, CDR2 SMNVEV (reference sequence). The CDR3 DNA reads TGTGCCAGCAGTTTATGGAAGGGCGGGGAGCTGTTTTTT. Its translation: CASSLWKGGELFF.

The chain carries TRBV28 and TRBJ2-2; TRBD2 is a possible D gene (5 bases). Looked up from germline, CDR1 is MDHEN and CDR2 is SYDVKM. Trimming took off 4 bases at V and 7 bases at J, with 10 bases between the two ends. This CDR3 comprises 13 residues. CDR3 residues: CASSYRGGGELFF. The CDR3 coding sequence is TGTGCCAGCAGTTATAGAGGAGGCGGGGAGCTGTTTTTT.

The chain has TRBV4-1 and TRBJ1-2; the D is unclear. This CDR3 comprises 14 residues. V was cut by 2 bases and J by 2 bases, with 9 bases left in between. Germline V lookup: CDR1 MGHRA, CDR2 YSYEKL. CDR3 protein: CASSQREGNYGYTF. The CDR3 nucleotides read TGCGCCAGCAGCCAAAGGGAGGGCAACTATGGCTACACCTTC.

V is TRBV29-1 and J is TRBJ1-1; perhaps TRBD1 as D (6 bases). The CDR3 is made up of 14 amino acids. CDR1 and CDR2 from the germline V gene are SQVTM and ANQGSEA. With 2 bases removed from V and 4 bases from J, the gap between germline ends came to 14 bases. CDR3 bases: TGCAGCGTTGAAAGGGGGGCGGCTGGCACTGAAGCTTTCTTT. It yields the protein CSVERGAAGTEAFF.

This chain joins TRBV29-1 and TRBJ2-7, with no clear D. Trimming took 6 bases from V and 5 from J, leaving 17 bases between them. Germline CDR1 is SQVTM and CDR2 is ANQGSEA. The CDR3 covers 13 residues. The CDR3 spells CSVVGTEANEQYF. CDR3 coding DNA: TGCAGCGTGGTAGGAACAGAGGCCAACGAGCAGTACTTC.